Listed here are 4 T cell receptor beta chains from one sample, sequenced in a study of T cells in Graves' hyperthyroidism and ophthalmopathy. Amplified TCR beta CDR3 regions came from RNA transcripts. When the TCR CDR3 underwent first-round RT-PCR, the HTBI primer set was used. TCRdb reanalysed the multiplex PCR reads using MiXCR and keeps one entry per CDR3 protein. The table records 300,000 to 400,000 distinct CDR3 sequences, about 21% of them present only once. The sequenced sample consisted of blood. These receptors were obtained from a woman aged 50 to 65 with Graves' hyperthyroidism.

This clonotype was counted at least ten times. This sequence joins TRBV13 and TRBJ2-7; no reliable D call. There are 12 residues in the CDR3. V was clipped by 5 bases and J by 3 bases, with 8 bases between them. CDR1 and CDR2 from the germline V gene are PRHDT and FYEKMQ (reference sequence). CDR3 bases: TGTGCCAGCAGCCTCGACCGCTACGAGCAGTACTTC. Its translation: CASSLDRYEQYF.

This clonotype was seen a few times. V is TRBV5-1 and J is TRBJ2-7, with TRBD2 identical over 10 bases. Germline lookup yields CDR1 SGHRS and CDR2 YFSETQ. CDR3 size: 13 residues. V trimming: 8 bases; J trimming: 5 bases; junction bases outside the gene matches: 7. The DNA of the CDR3 is TGCGCCAGTAACCTAGCGGGAGCTAACGAGCAGTACTTC. This codes for CASNLAGANEQYF.

This clonotype has just a few counts. The V gene is TRBV28, the J gene TRBJ1-2; D is uncertain. CDR3 length: 14 residues. V lost 2 bases and J 8 bases, leaving 15 bases between the germline ends. Germline-derived CDR1 and CDR2 are MDHEN and SYDVKM. CDR3 residues: CASSLRPQANGYTF. The CDR3 DNA reads as TGTGCCAGCAGTTTACGGCCGCAGGCCAACGGCTACACCTTC.

Many counts were recorded for this clonotype. The chain is built from TRBV12-3 or TRBV12-4 and TRBJ1-2; TRBD1 is a possible D gene (6 bases). Trimming left V 6 bases short and J 4 bases short, with 18 bases between. This CDR3 spans 15 amino acids. DNA for the CDR3: TGTGCCAGCAGGCACTCCTTACAGGGTAGCTATGGCTACACCTTC. Translating gives CASRHSLQGSYGYTF.